This T cell receptor (beta chain) emerged from a study of CD8 T cells in Susac syndrome. Random hexamers were used to reverse transcribe the RNA input (about 0.5 to 1 ug). With immunoSEQ multiplex PCR, TCR beta CDR3 was amplified across 54 Vbeta and 13 Jbeta. TCRdb used MiXCR to reprocess the immunoSEQ multiplex PCR reads, holding one entry per CDR3 protein. The sample consists of about 300,000 distinct CDR3 sequences, 92% of them appearing once. The study sequenced TCR beta in blood CD8+ and CD4+ T cells. The multiple sclerosis controls, all treatment-naive patients, had relapsing-remitting disease that was stable or active. Bulk CD8+ and CD4+ cells came from magnetic negative isolation; CD8+ TEMRA by FACS. CDR3 length: 15 residues. Trimming cost V 4 bases and J 4 bases, with 15 bases left between them. Germline CDR1 is SGHDT and CDR2 is YYEEEE.

This rearrangement joins TRBV5-6 to TRBJ1-5; D is unclear. Sequencing was carried out using CD4+ T cells from PBMCs. The receptor comes from a human donor with multiple sclerosis. The CDR3 DNA reads as TGTGCCAGCAGCCCTATGACGGCCGGAAATCAGCCCCAGCATTTT. Translating it yields CASSPMTAGNQPQHF.